The rows below give T cell receptor beta chains drawn from one sample of a study of blood T cell repertoires in COVID-19. Some clones are missing from TCRdb's copy, which holds only in-frame ones; the method was immunoSEQ multiplex PCR. The table shows around 140,000 clones, with roughly 90% occurring only once. Specimen: peripheral blood. The receptors were sampled from a human donor in a cohort sampled during active COVID-19. The CDR3 runs from the conserved cysteine through the conserved F or W. The order of the fields is V gene, clone size, J gene, D gene, CDR3 DNA, CDR3 protein. D genes are given only for firm matches. Clone sizes are given selectively: once, few, many, or a class where the clone is expanded.

v_gene: TRBV5-6; abundance: NA; j_gene: TRBJ2-5; d_gene: TRBD2; CDR3nt: TGTGCCAGCAGCGAGAGGCGGGGTAGCGGGTTAGAGACCCAGTACTTC; CDR3aa: CASSERRGSGLETQYF
v_gene: TRBV4-3; abundance: NA; j_gene: TRBJ1-3; d_gene: NA; CDR3nt: TGCGCCAGCTGCCGGGGGGGCAGAACTAACTCTGGAAACACCATATATTTT; CDR3aa: CASCRGGRTNSGNTIYF
v_gene: TRBV7-2; abundance: NA; j_gene: TRBJ2-3; d_gene: NA; CDR3nt: TGTGCCAGCAGCTTAGATAGGGGTTTGACAGATACGCAGTATTTT; CDR3aa: CASSLDRGLTDTQYF
v_gene: TRBV29-1; abundance: NA; j_gene: TRBJ1-2; d_gene: TRBD1; CDR3nt: TGCAGCCCAACCTTAGGGACAGGGGACCATGATGGCTACACCTTC; CDR3aa: CSPTLGTGDHDGYTF
v_gene: TRBV7-3; abundance: NA; j_gene: TRBJ2-1; d_gene: TRBD2; CDR3nt: TGTGCCAGCAGCATCTCTAGCGGGGTTCGGAATGAGCAGTTCTTC; CDR3aa: CASSISSGVRNEQFF
v_gene: TRBV27; abundance: NA; j_gene: TRBJ2-1; d_gene: NA; CDR3nt: TGTGCCAGCAGTTTATCTCTGGGAGGAGAGGGTGAGCAGTTCTTC; CDR3aa: CASSLSLGGEGEQFF
v_gene: TRBV4-1; abundance: once; j_gene: TRBJ1-2; d_gene: NA; CDR3nt: TGCGCCAGCAGCCAAGATTACAGTCTTAACTATGGCTACACCTTC; CDR3aa: CASSQDYSLNYGYTF
v_gene: TRBV7-9; abundance: NA; j_gene: TRBJ1-2; d_gene: NA; CDR3nt: TGTGCCAGCACCGAATTACAGGGACCTAACTATGGCTACACCTTC; CDR3aa: CASTELQGPNYGYTF
v_gene: TRBV7-9; abundance: NA; j_gene: TRBJ2-5; d_gene: NA; CDR3nt: TGTGCCAGCAGCCCCGGGCAGGCGGGGGAGACCCAGTACTTC; CDR3aa: CASSPGQAGETQYF
v_gene: TRBV19; abundance: NA; j_gene: TRBJ1-4; d_gene: NA; CDR3nt: TGTGCCAGTAGTACGAAGACGGGGGGATATGAAAAACTGTTTTTT; CDR3aa: CASSTKTGGYEKLFF
v_gene: TRBV20-1; abundance: NA; j_gene: TRBJ1-2; d_gene: NA; CDR3nt: TGCAGTGCTAGGGCCGCCTATGGCTACACCTTC; CDR3aa: CSARAAYGYTF
v_gene: TRBV6-7; abundance: once; j_gene: TRBJ2-1; d_gene: NA; CDR3nt: TGTGCCAGCAGTTACTTCGGGGGGCCTGAGCAGTTCTTC; CDR3aa: CASSYFGGPEQFF